This T cell receptor beta chain was found in a study of T cells after yellow fever vaccination. Notes on the study in general: Reappearance after the booster was seen for most primary-vaccination clones, at about 95% CD4 and around 88% CD8.

This clonotype was seen a few times. Antigen: not known. The CDR3 runs to 15 residues. The germline V and J ends were trimmed by 0 bases and 0 bases, with 11 bases remaining between them. Germline-derived CDR1 and CDR2 are DFQATT and SNEGSKA (reference sequence). TCRdb passed the 5' RACE reads through MiXCR, listing each CDR3 protein once. The sample consists of around 340,000 distinct CDR3 sequences, around 13% of them appearing once. This TCR was recovered from a man aged 18 to 29 who received the YFV17D yellow fever vaccine. The sample was CD4+ T cells sorted from PBMCs, taken 15 days after the yellow fever booster vaccination. The V gene is TRBV20-1, the J gene TRBJ1-2, with D perhaps matching TRBD1 (6 bases). CDR3 amino acids: CSARDLNRANYGYTF. CDR3 in DNA: TGCAGTGCTAGAGATCTGAACAGGGCTAACTATGGCTACACCTTC.